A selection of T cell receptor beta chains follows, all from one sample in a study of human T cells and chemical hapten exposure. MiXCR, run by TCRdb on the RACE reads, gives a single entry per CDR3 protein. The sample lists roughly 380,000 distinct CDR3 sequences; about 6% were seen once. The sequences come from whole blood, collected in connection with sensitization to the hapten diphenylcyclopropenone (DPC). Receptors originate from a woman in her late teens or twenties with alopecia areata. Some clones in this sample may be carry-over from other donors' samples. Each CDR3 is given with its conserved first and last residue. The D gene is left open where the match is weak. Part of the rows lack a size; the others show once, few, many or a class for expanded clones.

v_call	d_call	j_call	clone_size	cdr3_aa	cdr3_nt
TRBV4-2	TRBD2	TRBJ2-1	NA	CASSHGTSGAYNEQFF	TGTGCCAGCAGCCATGGTACTAGCGGGGCCTACAATGAGCAGTTCTTC
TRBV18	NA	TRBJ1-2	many	CASSPPERGIYGYTF	TGTGCCAGCTCACCACCGGAAAGGGGGATCTATGGCTACACCTTC
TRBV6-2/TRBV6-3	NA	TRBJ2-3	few	CASTGRDTQYF	TGTGCCAGCACCGGTCGGGATACGCAGTATTTT
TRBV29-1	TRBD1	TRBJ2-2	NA	CSVLSGTGSTGELFF	TGCAGCGTCCTCTCAGGGACAGGGAGCACCGGGGAGCTGTTTTTT
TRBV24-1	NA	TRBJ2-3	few	CATSDFVAGRTDTQYF	TGTGCCACCAGTGATTTTGTGGCGGGGAGGACAGATACGCAGTATTTT
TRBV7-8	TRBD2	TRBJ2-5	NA	CASSPRLRGGLAETQYF	TGTGCCAGCAGCCCCCGTCTTCGGGGGGGCCTCGCTGAGACCCAGTACTTC
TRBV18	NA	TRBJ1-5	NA	CASSALQDSNQPQHF	TGTGCCAGCTCCGCGTTACAAGATAGCAATCAGCCCCAGCATTTT
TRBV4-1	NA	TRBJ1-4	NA	CASSSQQGATNEKLFF	TGCGCCAGCAGCTCTCAACAGGGAGCAACTAATGAAAAACTGTTTTTT
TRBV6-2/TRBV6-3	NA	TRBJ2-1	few	CASKNTGSNEQFF	TGTGCCAGCAAAAACACGGGGTCCAATGAGCAGTTCTTC
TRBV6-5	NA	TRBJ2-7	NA	CASSPRQVSYEQYF	TGTGCCAGCAGTCCACGACAGGTCTCCTACGAGCAGTACTTC
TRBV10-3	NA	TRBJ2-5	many	CASGTRETQYF	TGTGCCAGCGGGACGCGAGAGACCCAGTACTTC
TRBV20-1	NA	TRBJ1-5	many	CSASLYGNNQPQHF	TGCAGTGCTAGCCTGTACGGGAACAATCAGCCCCAGCATTTT
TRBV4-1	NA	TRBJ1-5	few	CASSQESGYSNQPQHF	TGCGCCAGCAGCCAAGAGTCCGGCTATAGCAATCAGCCCCAGCATTTT
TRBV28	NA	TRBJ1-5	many	CASRTLNQPQHF	TGTGCCAGCAGGACACTAAATCAGCCCCAGCATTTT
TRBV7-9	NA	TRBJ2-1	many	CASSRAGHNEQFF	TGTGCCAGCAGCAGGGCTGGCCACAATGAGCAGTTCTTC
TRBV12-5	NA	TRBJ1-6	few	CASGLADGNSPLHF	TGTGCTAGTGGACTAGCCGACGGGAATTCACCCCTCCACTTT
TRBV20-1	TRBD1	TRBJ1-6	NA	CSAASETGLGSPLHF	TGCAGTGCGGCCTCCGAGACAGGGCTAGGATCACCCCTCCACTTT
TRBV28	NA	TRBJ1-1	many	CASFSSRGGTEAFF	TGTGCCAGCTTCAGCAGTCGGGGCGGCACTGAAGCTTTCTTT
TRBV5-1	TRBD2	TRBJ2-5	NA	CASSLAAGGGETQYF	TGCGCCAGCAGCTTGGCGGCTGGGGGGGGAGAGACCCAGTACTTC
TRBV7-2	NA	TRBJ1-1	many	CASNSGQNTEAFF	TGTGCCAGCAATAGTGGACAGAACACTGAAGCTTTCTTT
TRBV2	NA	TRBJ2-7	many	CASSEARLPVSQYF	TGTGCCAGCAGTGAAGCCAGACTTCCTGTCTCGCAGTACTTC
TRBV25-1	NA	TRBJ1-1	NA	CASSARDTRGNTEAFF	TGTGCCAGCAGTGCTCGGGACACCCGAGGGAACACTGAAGCTTTCTTT
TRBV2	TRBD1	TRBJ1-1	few	CASGRRGQNTEAFF	TGTGCCAGCGGGCGGAGGGGGCAGAACACTGAAGCTTTCTTT
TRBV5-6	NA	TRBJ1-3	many	CASRDATAGNTIYF	TGTGCCAGCAGGGACGCGACGGCTGGAAACACCATATATTTT